This is a list of T cell receptor beta chains from one sample in a study of T cell responses to AZD1222 COVID-19 vaccine. The protocol was immunoSEQ multiplex PCR, while the TCRdb copy is restricted to in-frame clones and leaves out a portion. This sample yields roughly 100,000 clones, of which around 90% are seen a single time; around 8.7% belongs to the top ten. This specimen consisted of peripheral blood, obtained on day 0 of AZD1222 vaccination. These receptors were collected from an adult in good health. Each CDR3 is given with its conserved first and last residue. Each record gives: V gene, clone size, CDR3 protein. A row's size may be missing; if present it is once, few, many or a size class.

TRBV3-1/TRBV3-2	NA	CASSQGFGDNEQFF
TRBV6-5	NA	CASNPRHVGNTEAFF
TRBV7-8	NA	CASSFTSTRVEQFF
TRBV14	once	CASRSGGTGTYEQYF
TRBV23-1	NA	CASSQSGTESSYEQYF
TRBV28	NA	CASSSQPVPQHF
TRBV5-6	NA	CASSSAGLGLDEQFF
TRBV7-3	NA	CASSLTGFTTEAFF
TRBV28	NA	CASSPRGTMRHTEAFF
TRBV10-3	NA	CAISGDTGQETQYF
TRBV7-9	few	CASSSRQPTEAFF
TRBV2	once	CASRETSNEQFF
TRBV2	few	CASSVGINTEAFF
TRBV28	NA	CASSSLQGGEAFF
TRBV7-9	NA	CASSSDKPNQPQHF
TRBV9	NA	CASSFTGGAGELFF
TRBV19	NA	CASSTSSGYYNEQFF
TRBV15	NA	CATSRAQTGVYYGYTF
TRBV12-3/TRBV12-4	NA	CASTLRDVLGYTF
TRBV9	NA	CASSARGQGLNSPLHF
TRBV27	NA	CASSFQRGTEAFF
TRBV9	NA	CASSPQPTGGRSGELFF
TRBV4-1	NA	CASSQRPGTSNENEQFF
TRBV19	NA	CASTLDGANTGELFF
TRBV11-2	NA	CASSLDLGAHRYEQYF
TRBV18	NA	CASSPPRTQGVEAFF
TRBV18	NA	CASSPYGTSGSVWVSDTQYF
TRBV5-1	NA	CASSPLPPLDSNQPQHF
TRBV6-2/TRBV6-3	NA	CASSYKGSGSPLHF
TRBV28	NA	CASSAPPTGELFF
TRBV18	NA	CASSPDRGTEAFF
TRBV6-4	many	CASSDKGNNEQFF
TRBV7-2	NA	CASSLAHGSGTSGGSYEQYF
TRBV18	NA	CASSPASGGDTQYF
TRBV18	NA	CASSPSTSGSSNEQFF
TRBV2	NA	CASSARDREDGYTF
TRBV19	NA	CASQPLAGAYNEQFF